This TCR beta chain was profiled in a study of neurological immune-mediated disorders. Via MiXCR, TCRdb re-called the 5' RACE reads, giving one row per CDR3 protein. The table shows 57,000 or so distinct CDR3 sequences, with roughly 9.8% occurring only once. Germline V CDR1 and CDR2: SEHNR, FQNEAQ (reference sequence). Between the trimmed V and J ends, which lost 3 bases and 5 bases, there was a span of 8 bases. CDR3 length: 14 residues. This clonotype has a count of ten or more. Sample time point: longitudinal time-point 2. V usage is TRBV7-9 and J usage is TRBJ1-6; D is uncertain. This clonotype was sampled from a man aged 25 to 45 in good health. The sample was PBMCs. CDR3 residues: CASSFRHDNSPLHF. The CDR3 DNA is TGTGCCAGCAGCTTTCGACATGATAATTCACCCCTCCACTTT.